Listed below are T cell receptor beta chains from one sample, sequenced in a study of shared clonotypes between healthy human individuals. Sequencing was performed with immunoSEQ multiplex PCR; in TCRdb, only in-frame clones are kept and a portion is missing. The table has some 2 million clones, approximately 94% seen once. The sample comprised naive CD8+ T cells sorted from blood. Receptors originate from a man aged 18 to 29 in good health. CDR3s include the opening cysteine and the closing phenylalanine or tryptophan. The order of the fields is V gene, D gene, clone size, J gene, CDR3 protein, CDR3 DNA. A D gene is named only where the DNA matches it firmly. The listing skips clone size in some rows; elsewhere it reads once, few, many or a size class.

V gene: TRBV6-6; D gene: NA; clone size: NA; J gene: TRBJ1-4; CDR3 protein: CASSSVVGGKEKLFF; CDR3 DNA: TGTGCCAGCAGTTCTGTGGTTGGGGGTAAAGAAAAACTGTTTTTT
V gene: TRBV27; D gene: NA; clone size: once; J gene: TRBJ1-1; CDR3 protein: CASSYIGREAFF; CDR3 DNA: TGTGCCAGCAGCTATATAGGGCGAGAAGCTTTCTTT
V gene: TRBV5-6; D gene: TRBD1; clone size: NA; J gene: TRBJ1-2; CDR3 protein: CASSEGQAIEGYTF; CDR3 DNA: TGTGCCAGCAGCGAGGGACAGGCCATAGAAGGCTACACCTTC
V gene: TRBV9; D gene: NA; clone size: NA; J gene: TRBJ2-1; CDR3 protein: CASSPEGAYNEQFF; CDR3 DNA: TGTGCCAGCAGCCCAGAGGGAGCGTACAATGAGCAGTTCTTC
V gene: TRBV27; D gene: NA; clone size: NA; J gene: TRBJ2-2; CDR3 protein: CASRYNGVNGELFF; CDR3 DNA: TGTGCCAGCCGCTATAATGGGGTAAACGGGGAGCTGTTTTTT
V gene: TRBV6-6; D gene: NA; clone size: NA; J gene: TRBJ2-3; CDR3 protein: CASRLGLTDTQYF; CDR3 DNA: TGTGCCAGCAGATTGGGCCTCACAGATACGCAGTATTTT
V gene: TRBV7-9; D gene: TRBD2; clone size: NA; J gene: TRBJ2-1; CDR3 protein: CASTSLGTKDYNEQFF; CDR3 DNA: TGTGCCAGTACCTCCCTCGGGACTAAAGACTACAATGAGCAGTTCTTC
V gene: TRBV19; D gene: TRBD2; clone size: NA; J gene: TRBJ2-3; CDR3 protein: CASSIERTSIGTDTQYF; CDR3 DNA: TGTGCCAGTAGTATAGAGAGGACTAGCATTGGCACAGATACGCAGTATTTT
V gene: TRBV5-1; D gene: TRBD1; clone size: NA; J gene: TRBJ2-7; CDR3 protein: CASSRTGNGHEQYF; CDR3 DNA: TGCGCCAGCAGCAGGACAGGGAACGGCCACGAGCAGTACTTC
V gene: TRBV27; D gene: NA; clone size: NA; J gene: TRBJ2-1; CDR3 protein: CASSLRGAYNEQFF; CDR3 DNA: TGTGCCAGCAGTTTAAGGGGGGCTTACAATGAGCAGTTCTTC
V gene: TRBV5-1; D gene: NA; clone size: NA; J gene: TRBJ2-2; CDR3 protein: CASTNTGELFF; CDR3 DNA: TGCGCCAGCACTAACACCGGGGAGCTGTTTTTT
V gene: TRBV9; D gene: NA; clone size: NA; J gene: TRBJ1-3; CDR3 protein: CASSPAISGNTIYF; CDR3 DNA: TGTGCCAGCAGCCCGGCAATCTCTGGAAACACCATATATTTT
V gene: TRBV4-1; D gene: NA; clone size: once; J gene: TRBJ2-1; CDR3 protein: CASRPRDLGDYEQFF; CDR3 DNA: TGCGCCAGCAGACCCCGGGATCTGGGGGATTATGAGCAGTTCTTC
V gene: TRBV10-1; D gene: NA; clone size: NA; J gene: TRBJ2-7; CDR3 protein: CASGSSIYEQYF; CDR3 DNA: TGCGCCAGCGGGTCATCGATCTACGAGCAGTACTTC
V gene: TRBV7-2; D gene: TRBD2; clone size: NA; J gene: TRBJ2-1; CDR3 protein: CGRGAGGPYNEQFF; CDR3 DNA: TGTGGTAGGGGAGCGGGGGGCCCCTACAATGAGCAGTTCTTC
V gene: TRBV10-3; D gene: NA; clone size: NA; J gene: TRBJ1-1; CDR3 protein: CAISDLDFKGTEAFF; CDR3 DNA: TGTGCCATCAGTGATTTAGACTTCAAAGGAACTGAAGCTTTCTTT
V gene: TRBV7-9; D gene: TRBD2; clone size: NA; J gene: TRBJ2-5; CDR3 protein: CASSYSLQRGTQYF; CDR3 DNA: TGTGCCAGCAGCTACTCTCTACAGCGGGGGACCCAGTACTTC
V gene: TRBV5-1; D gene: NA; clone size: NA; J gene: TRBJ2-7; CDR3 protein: CASSLEGTDFGYEQYF; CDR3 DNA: TGCGCCAGCAGCTTGGAAGGGACCGATTTCGGCTACGAGCAGTACTTC
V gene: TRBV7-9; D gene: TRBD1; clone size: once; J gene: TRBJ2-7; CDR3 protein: CASSPSPGTGFHEQYF; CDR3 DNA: TGTGCCAGCAGCCCGTCCCCCGGGACAGGGTTCCACGAGCAGTACTTC
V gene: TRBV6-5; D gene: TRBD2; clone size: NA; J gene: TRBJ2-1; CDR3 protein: CASNHLSGAPNEQFF; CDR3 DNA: TGTGCCAGCAACCACCTTAGCGGGGCCCCCAATGAGCAGTTCTTC
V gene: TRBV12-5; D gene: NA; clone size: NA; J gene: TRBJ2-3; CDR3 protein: CASGLVLRDTDTQYF; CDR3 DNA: TGTGCTAGTGGTTTGGTCCTTAGGGACACAGATACGCAGTATTTT
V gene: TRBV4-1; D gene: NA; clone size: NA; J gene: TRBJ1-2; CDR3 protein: CASSQDGGSGYTF; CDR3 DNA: TGCGCCAGCAGCCAAGATGGGGGGTCGGGCTACACCTTC
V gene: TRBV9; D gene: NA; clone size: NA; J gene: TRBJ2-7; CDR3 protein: CASSVGWERAYEQYF; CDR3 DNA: TGTGCCAGCAGCGTAGGGTGGGAGAGGGCCTACGAGCAGTACTTC
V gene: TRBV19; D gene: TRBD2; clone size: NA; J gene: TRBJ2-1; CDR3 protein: CASSILAGPNEQFF; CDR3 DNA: TGTGCCAGTAGTATACTAGCGGGGCCCAATGAGCAGTTCTTC
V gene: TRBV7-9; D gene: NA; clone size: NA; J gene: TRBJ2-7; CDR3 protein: CASSPRTEIYEQYF; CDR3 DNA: TGTGCCAGCAGCCCCCGGACGGAAATTTACGAGCAGTACTTC
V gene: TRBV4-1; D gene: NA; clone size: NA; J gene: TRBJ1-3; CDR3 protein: CASSQEEGSKGPGSSGNTIYF; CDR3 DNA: TGCGCCAGCAGCCAAGAGGAAGGCTCCAAGGGTCCAGGGAGCTCTGGAAACACCATATATTTT
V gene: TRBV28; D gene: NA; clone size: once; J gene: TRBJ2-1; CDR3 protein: CASSLRGTNNEQFF; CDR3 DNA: TGTGCCAGCAGTTTAAGAGGGACAAACAATGAGCAGTTCTTC
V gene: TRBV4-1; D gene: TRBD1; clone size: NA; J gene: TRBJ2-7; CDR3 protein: CASSQDTGTGLYEQYF; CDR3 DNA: TGCGCCAGCAGCCAAGATACAGGGACAGGTCTTTACGAGCAGTACTTC
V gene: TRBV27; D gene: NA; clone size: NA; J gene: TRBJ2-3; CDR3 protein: CASSLLLWDGTDTQYF; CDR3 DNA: TGTGCCAGCAGTCTCCTCCTCTGGGACGGCACAGATACGCAGTATTTT
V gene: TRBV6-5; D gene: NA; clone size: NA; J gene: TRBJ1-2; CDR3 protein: CASSYGAGLGYGYTF; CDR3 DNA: TGTGCCAGCAGTTACGGGGCAGGACTTGGCTATGGCTACACCTTC
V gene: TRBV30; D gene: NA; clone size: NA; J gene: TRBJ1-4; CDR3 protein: CAWAGSNEKLFF; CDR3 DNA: TGTGCCTGGGCAGGCTCGAATGAAAAACTGTTTTTT
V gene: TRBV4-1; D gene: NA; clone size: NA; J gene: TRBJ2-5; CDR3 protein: CASSQVGEQTQYF; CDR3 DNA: TGCGCCAGCAGCCAAGTTGGGGAGCAGACCCAGTACTTC
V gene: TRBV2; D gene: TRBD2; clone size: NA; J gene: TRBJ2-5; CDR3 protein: CASSEAPGLADTQYF; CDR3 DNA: TGTGCCAGCAGTGAAGCACCGGGACTAGCGGACACCCAGTACTTC
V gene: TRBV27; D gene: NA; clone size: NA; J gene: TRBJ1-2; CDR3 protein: CASSFGGSNYGYTF; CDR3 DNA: TGTGCCAGCAGTTTTGGGGGTTCCAACTATGGCTACACCTTC
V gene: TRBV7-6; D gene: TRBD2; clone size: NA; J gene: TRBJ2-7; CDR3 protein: CASSSVASSGREQYF; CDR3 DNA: TGTGCCAGCAGCTCAGTGGCGTCTAGCGGGCGCGAGCAGTACTTC
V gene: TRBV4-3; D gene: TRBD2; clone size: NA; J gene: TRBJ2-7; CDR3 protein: CASSQEGASGSGAYEQYF; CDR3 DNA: TGCGCCAGCAGCCAAGAAGGGGCTAGCGGGAGTGGGGCCTACGAGCAGTACTTC
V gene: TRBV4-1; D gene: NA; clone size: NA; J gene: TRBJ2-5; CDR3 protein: CASSQPREETQYF; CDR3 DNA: TGCGCCAGCAGCCAACCCCGGGAGGAGACCCAGTACTTC
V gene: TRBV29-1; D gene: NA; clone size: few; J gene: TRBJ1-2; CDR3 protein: CSARDTTNYGYTF; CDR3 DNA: TGCAGCGCGCGGGACACAACTAACTATGGCTACACCTTC
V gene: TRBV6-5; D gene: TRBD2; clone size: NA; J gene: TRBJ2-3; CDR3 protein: CASSLTSGSTDTQYF; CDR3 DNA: TGTGCCAGCAGCCTTACTAGCGGGAGCACAGATACGCAGTATTTT
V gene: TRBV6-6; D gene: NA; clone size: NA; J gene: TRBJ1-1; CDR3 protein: CASRPMFTEAFF; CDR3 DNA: TGTGCCAGCAGACCCATGTTCACTGAAGCTTTCTTT
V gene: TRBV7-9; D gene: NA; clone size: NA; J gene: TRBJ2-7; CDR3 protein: CASSPPLETVKWPSYEQYF; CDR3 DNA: TGTGCCAGCAGCCCACCCCTAGAGACGGTAAAATGGCCCTCCTACGAGCAGTACTTC
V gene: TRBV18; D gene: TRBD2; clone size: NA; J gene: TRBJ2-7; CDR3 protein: CASSPLAGEGEQYF; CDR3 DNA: TGTGCCAGCTCACCTCTAGCGGGAGAGGGGGAGCAGTACTTC